These T cell receptor beta chains were read from a single sample in a study of T cell responses to AZD1222 COVID-19 vaccine. Profiled with immunoSEQ multiplex PCR; TCRdb holds only in-frame clones, not every one. The sample lists 150,000 to 200,000 clones; 85% to 90% were seen once. The sequences come from peripheral blood, collected on day 0 of AZD1222 vaccination. The receptors stem from an adult in good health. Both conserved end residues are part of each CDR3. Fields, in order: clone size, J gene, V gene, D gene, CDR3 DNA, CDR3 protein. The D gene is left open where the match is weak. Some rows have no size entry. The others give once, few or many, or a class for an expanded clone.

NA TRBJ2-2 TRBV7-2 NA TGTGCCAGCAGCTTATGGGAGGTTCTCACCGGGGAGCTGTTTTTT CASSLWEVLTGELFF
NA TRBJ2-7 TRBV23-1 NA TGCGCCAGCAGTCAGCATACGGGGCTGTACTTC CASSQHTGLYF
NA TRBJ1-5 TRBV28 TRBD1 TGTGCCAGCAGACCCGGACAGGGCAATCAGCCCCAGCATTTT CASRPGQGNQPQHF
NA TRBJ1-1 TRBV28 NA TGTGCCAGCAGTTCCTCCCGCGCTGAAGCTTTCTTT CASSSSRAEAFF
NA TRBJ1-1 TRBV19 NA TGTGCCAGTAGCAACCCGGGGGGGGCGAGCCCTGAAGCTTTCTTT CASSNPGGASPEAFF
NA TRBJ1-2 TRBV28 TRBD1 TGTGCCAGCAGTTGGACAGGGGAAGGGTATGGCTACACCTTC CASSWTGEGYGYTF
NA TRBJ1-4 TRBV7-9 NA TGTGCCAGCAGCTTACAGGGCCCCGGGCGTGAAAAACTGTTTTTT CASSLQGPGREKLFF
NA TRBJ2-3 TRBV9 TRBD1 TGTGCCAGCAGCGGAGTCAGGGGGAGCGGCACAGATACGCAGTATTTT CASSGVRGSGTDTQYF
NA TRBJ1-2 TRBV3-1/TRBV3-2 NA TGTGCCAGCAGCCAGGGGCCTGTGAGGGGCTACACCTTC CASSQGPVRGYTF
NA TRBJ1-1 TRBV28 NA TGTGCCAGCAGTTTAGGACACAACACTGAAGCTTTCTTT CASSLGHNTEAFF
NA TRBJ1-2 TRBV12-3/TRBV12-4 NA TGTGCCAGCAGTTTTGTGCAGGGAGGAGGCTACACCTTC CASSFVQGGGYTF
NA TRBJ2-3 TRBV13 TRBD2 TGTGCCAGCAGCCTAAACCTAGCGGCCACAGATACGCAGTATTTT CASSLNLAATDTQYF
NA TRBJ1-2 TRBV10-3 NA TGTGCCATCAGTGAGGCCCGGACCTATGGCTACACCTTC CAISEARTYGYTF
NA TRBJ1-1 TRBV6-1 NA TGTGCCAGCAGTGAAGTGGGGGGGCTCAACACTGAAGCTTTCTTT CASSEVGGLNTEAFF
NA TRBJ1-1 TRBV28 NA TGTGCCAGCAGTTTTGCAGGGAACACTGAAGCTTTCTTT CASSFAGNTEAFF
once TRBJ1-5 TRBV7-2 NA TGTGCCAGCAGCTTACAGACTAATAGCAATCAGCCCCAGCATTTT CASSLQTNSNQPQHF
NA TRBJ1-6 TRBV9 TRBD1 TGTGCCAGCAGCCCCGACCCGGGGACAGCTTATAATTCACCCCTCCACTTT CASSPDPGTAYNSPLHF
NA TRBJ2-3 TRBV2 NA TGTGCCAGCAGTGAAAGAGATACGCAGTATTTT CASSERDTQYF
NA TRBJ2-1 TRBV7-9 TRBD2 TGTGCCAGCAGCTTTACGGCGACTAGCGGGGACAATGAGCAGTTCTTC CASSFTATSGDNEQFF
NA TRBJ1-2 TRBV5-1 TRBD1 TGCGCCAGCAGTCGGACAGGGTCTAACTATGGCTACACCTTC CASSRTGSNYGYTF
once TRBJ2-5 TRBV5-6 TRBD2 TGTGCCAGCAGCTTGTTTGGCGGGGGGGCCCGGGAGACCCAGTACTTC CASSLFGGGARETQYF
NA TRBJ1-4 TRBV5-5 NA TGTGCCAGCTGTCTCCTAGGGACGGATAATGAAAAACTGTTTTTT CASCLLGTDNEKLFF
NA TRBJ1-2 TRBV2 NA TGTGCCAGCAGGGATTTGAGGGGTGGGTTTGGCTACACCTTC CASRDLRGGFGYTF